Listed below are T cell receptor beta chains from one sample, sequenced in a study of OX40 agonist ivuxolimab in advanced cancers. Produced via immunoSEQ multiplex PCR; TCRdb's table is partial and in-frame only. The sample consists of about 53,000 clones, roughly 83% of them appearing once. The source was CD4+ or CD8+ T cells sorted from blood, collected in a trial of the OX40 agonist ivuxolimab. These receptor sequences come from an adult with an advanced solid tumor such as melanoma, head and neck, liver or kidney cancer. Both conserved end residues are part of each CDR3. D genes are given only for firm matches. Clone size is stated in some rows and not others, as once, few, many or a class when expanded.

V gene	clone size	J gene	D gene	CDR3 protein	CDR3 DNA
TRBV14	.	TRBJ1-2	.	CASSQDNGYYGYTF	TGTGCCAGCAGCCAAGATAACGGCTACTATGGCTACACCTTC
TRBV28	.	TRBJ2-3	.	CASSAMGVHTDTQYF	TGTGCCAGCAGTGCCATGGGGGTCCACACAGATACGCAGTATTTT
TRBV5-1	.	TRBJ2-1	TRBD1	CASSYAGGSINEQFF	TGCGCCAGCAGCTACGCAGGGGGATCTATCAATGAGCAGTTCTTC
TRBV5-6	.	TRBJ1-5	TRBD1	CASSKGQGSNQPQHF	TGTGCCAGCAGCAAAGGACAGGGTAGCAATCAGCCCCAGCATTTT
TRBV5-1	.	TRBJ2-7	.	CASSPVGLTYEQYF	TGCGCCAGCAGTCCTGTAGGACTCACCTACGAGCAGTACTTC
TRBV5-6	few	TRBJ1-2	.	CASSLEAYYGYTF	TGTGCCAGCAGCTTGGAAGCATACTATGGCTACACCTTC
TRBV14	.	TRBJ1-1	.	CASSTMGPGTEAFF	TGTGCCAGCAGCACGATGGGGCCGGGCACTGAAGCTTTCTTT
TRBV6-1	.	TRBJ2-3	.	CASSERPLAGDTQYF	TGTGCCAGCAGTGAGCGGCCCTTGGCGGGGGATACGCAGTATTTT
TRBV29-1	.	TRBJ2-1	TRBD1	CSVEDVRGHYEQFF	TGCAGCGTTGAAGATGTCAGGGGGCACTATGAGCAGTTCTTC
TRBV6-5	.	TRBJ2-2	TRBD2	CASSYTSGKPGELFF	TGTGCCAGCAGTTACACTAGCGGGAAGCCCGGGGAGCTGTTTTTT
TRBV7-3	.	TRBJ2-1	.	CASSLKVADNEQFF	TGTGCCAGCAGCTTAAAGGTAGCGGACAATGAGCAGTTCTTC
TRBV11-3	.	TRBJ2-7	TRBD2	CASSLWWEGQINSYEQYF	TGTGCCAGCAGCTTATGGTGGGAGGGCCAAATCAACTCCTACGAGCAGTACTTC
TRBV19	.	TRBJ1-5	.	CASSIRQGGGANQPQHF	TGTGCCAGTAGTATAAGGCAGGGCGGGGGTGCTAATCAGCCCCAGCATTTT
TRBV7-2	.	TRBJ1-6	.	CASSLAFGGRGSPLHF	TGTGCCAGCAGCTTAGCGTTCGGAGGTCGGGGGTCACCCCTCCACTTT
TRBV7-9	.	TRBJ1-2	.	CASSPKSGYTF	TGTGCCAGCAGCCCTAAAAGCGGCTACACCTTC
TRBV2	once	TRBJ1-1	.	CASSVGANTEAFF	TGTGCCAGCAGTGTAGGGGCGAACACTGAAGCTTTCTTT
TRBV19	.	TRBJ1-2	.	CASSIDASPGRMAYGYTF	TGTGCCAGTAGTATAGATGCAAGCCCGGGACGCATGGCCTATGGCTACACCTTC
TRBV19	.	TRBJ2-1	.	CASSIDRGSYNEQFF	TGTGCCAGTAGTATAGATAGGGGATCCTACAATGAGCAGTTCTTC
TRBV19	.	TRBJ1-3	.	CASSLSGNTIYF	TGTGCCAGCAGCCTCTCTGGAAACACCATATATTTT
TRBV4-3	.	TRBJ2-7	TRBD1	CASSQATGGYYEQYF	TGCGCCAGCAGCCAAGCGACAGGGGGCTACTACGAGCAGTACTTC
TRBV11-3	.	TRBJ1-1	.	CASSLDRNTEAFF	TGTGCCAGCAGCTTAGACAGGAACACTGAAGCTTTCTTT
TRBV18	.	TRBJ2-2	.	CASSPVGELFF	TGTGCCAGCTCACCGGTCGGGGAGCTGTTTTTT
TRBV28	.	TRBJ2-3	.	CASSSSGLGDTQYF	TGTGCCAGCAGTTCCAGCGGGCTTGGAGATACGCAGTATTTT
TRBV5-6	.	TRBJ2-2	TRBD2	CASSFRAGVTTGELFF	TGTGCCAGCAGCTTTCGGGCGGGAGTAACCACCGGGGAGCTGTTTTTT
TRBV15	once	TRBJ2-2	TRBD1	CATSSGDRGRSGELFF	TGTGCCACCAGCAGTGGGGACAGGGGGCGCTCCGGGGAGCTGTTTTTT
TRBV2	.	TRBJ1-4	.	CASSEVGRVATNEKLFF	TGTGCCAGCAGTGAAGTTGGCAGGGTAGCAACTAATGAAAAACTGTTTTTT
TRBV6-1	.	TRBJ2-5	TRBD1	CASIDRGRGETQYF	TGTGCCAGCATCGACAGGGGGCGCGGAGAGACCCAGTACTTC
TRBV7-2	.	TRBJ1-5	TRBD1	CASSERDRAQHF	TGTGCCAGCAGCGAGCGGGACAGGGCCCAGCATTTT
TRBV5-1	.	TRBJ1-1	.	CASSPTASYTEAFF	TGCGCCAGCAGCCCTACAGCGTCATACACTGAAGCTTTCTTT
TRBV5-4	.	TRBJ2-2	.	CASSLVGNTGELFF	TGTGCCAGCAGCTTGGTCGGGAACACCGGGGAGCTGTTTTTT
TRBV10-3	once	TRBJ1-4	.	CAISESEVAGANEKLFF	TGTGCCATCAGTGAGTCGGAGGTGGCAGGGGCTAATGAAAAACTGTTTTTT
TRBV2	.	TRBJ1-2	.	CASSDGYGYTF	TGTGCCAGCAGTGACGGCTATGGCTACACCTTC
TRBV19	.	TRBJ1-2	TRBD1	CATTSGAGGLTNYGYTF	TGTGCCACCACTAGTGGGGCAGGGGGCTTGACTAACTATGGCTACACCTTC
TRBV19	.	TRBJ2-7	.	CASSNMRDYEQYF	TGTGCCAGTAGTAATATGCGCGATTACGAGCAGTACTTC
TRBV10-1	.	TRBJ2-5	.	CASRNGLGETQYF	TGCGCCAGCCGAAACGGGTTAGGAGAGACCCAGTACTTC
TRBV5-1	.	TRBJ2-1	TRBD2	CASSFNRAIGRGDYNEQFF	TGCGCCAGCAGCTTCAACAGGGCGATCGGGCGGGGGGACTACAATGAGCAGTTCTTC
TRBV30	once	TRBJ1-5	.	CAPAGRQGHQPQHF	TGTGCCCCCGCGGGACGCCAAGGCCATCAGCCCCAGCATTTT
TRBV19	.	TRBJ2-7	TRBD1	CASKGQGSSYEQYF	TGTGCCAGCAAAGGACAGGGGAGTTCCTACGAGCAGTACTTC
TRBV6-1	.	TRBJ1-2	.	CASSVGHAGYGYTF	TGTGCCAGCAGCGTTGGACACGCTGGCTATGGCTACACCTTC
TRBV6-5	.	TRBJ1-5	.	CASSMTHSNQPQHF	TGTGCCAGCAGTATGACACATAGCAATCAGCCCCAGCATTTT
TRBV19	.	TRBJ2-3	.	CASSFGNPSTDTQYF	TGTGCCAGTAGTTTCGGGAATCCTAGCACAGATACGCAGTATTTT
TRBV6-5	.	TRBJ2-5	.	CASSHRGGPKTQYF	TGTGCCAGCAGTCACAGGGGAGGCCCCAAGACCCAGTACTTC
TRBV11-3	.	TRBJ2-7	.	CASSLESHEQYF	TGTGCCAGCAGCTTGGAGTCCCACGAGCAGTACTTC
TRBV6-4	.	TRBJ1-5	TRBD1	CASSEDRASNQPQHF	TGTGCCAGCAGTGAGGACAGGGCCAGCAATCAGCCCCAGCATTTT
TRBV7-8	.	TRBJ2-1	.	CASSLVDEQFF	TGTGCCAGCAGCTTAGTGGATGAGCAGTTCTTC
TRBV21-1	.	TRBJ1-3	.	CASSHSSGNTIYF	TGTGCCAGCAGCCACTCCTCTGGAAACACCATATATTTT
TRBV5-4	.	TRBJ2-1	.	CASSLDPVGNEQFF	TGTGCCAGCAGCTTGGACCCGGTGGGAAATGAGCAGTTCTTC
TRBV4-2	.	TRBJ2-5	.	CASRPGVGETQYF	TGTGCCAGCAGACCGGGGGTGGGGGAGACCCAGTACTTC
TRBV7-3	.	TRBJ2-3	.	CASSPSDRSDTQYF	TGTGCCAGCAGCCCTTCGGACAGATCAGATACGCAGTATTTT
TRBV7-9	.	TRBJ2-7	.	CASSTSGPQIHYF	TGTGCCAGCAGCACCTCAGGGCCCCAAATTCACTACTTC
TRBV5-1	few	TRBJ2-2	.	CASSLGGSTGELFF	TGCGCCAGCAGCTTGGGGGGAAGCACCGGGGAGCTGTTTTTT
TRBV7-8	few	TRBJ2-1	.	CASSLVVSGSWDEQFF	TGTGCCAGCAGCTTAGTGGTCTCAGGGAGCTGGGATGAGCAGTTCTTC
TRBV11-3	.	TRBJ2-2	TRBD2	CASSPGLAENTGELFF	TGTGCCAGCAGCCCGGGACTAGCGGAGAACACCGGGGAGCTGTTTTTT
TRBV7-9	.	TRBJ2-5	TRBD2	CASSLDLWRETQKETQYF	TGTGCCAGCAGCTTAGACCTGTGGCGGGAGACTCAGAAAGAGACCCAGTACTTC
TRBV23-1	.	TRBJ1-1	.	CASSRLSWGDTEAFF	TGCGCCAGCAGTCGGTTGTCGTGGGGGGACACTGAAGCTTTCTTT
TRBV18	.	TRBJ2-6	TRBD1	CASSPDNTGVGANVLTF	TGTGCCAGCTCACCGGACAACACAGGGGTCGGGGCCAACGTCCTGACTTTC
TRBV10-3	.	TRBJ2-1	TRBD1	CAISDSRTGSNEQFF	TGTGCCATCAGTGATTCACGGACAGGGTCCAATGAGCAGTTCTTC
TRBV11-2	.	TRBJ2-7	.	CASSFGGGSNYEQYF	TGTGCCAGCAGCTTTGGCGGAGGGAGCAACTACGAGCAGTACTTC
TRBV25-1	.	TRBJ2-3	TRBD2	CASSEPLAGLVADTQYF	TGTGCCAGCAGTGAACCCCTAGCGGGATTAGTGGCAGATACGCAGTATTTT